This T cell receptor (beta chain) was sequenced during a study of human T cells and chemical hapten exposure. Library construction involved attaching unique molecular identifiers to individual cDNA molecules, which allowed quantitative, reproducible TCR counting. TCRdb reprocessed the RACE reads with MiXCR, giving one entry per CDR3 protein. Counted here are 300,000 to 450,000 distinct CDR3 sequences, about 4.8% occurring once; the ten biggest clones make up approximately 2.3%. Study-wide results and limits: PT1 expanded TCR numbers tracked positively with patch test score.

Germline V gives CDR1 SGHTA, CDR2 FQGNSA. With 3 bases clipped from V and 7 bases from J, the junction kept 9 bases outside the gene matches. This CDR3 has 15 residues. The time point was: patch test 1, 2 weeks after DPC sensitization. Treatment described: therapeutic diphenylcyclopropenone sensitization with weekly scalp DPC. In regard to this clonotype: The target antigen is unknown.

This receptor was obtained from a woman in her forties or fifties with alopecia areata. Some clones in this sample may be carry-over from other donors' samples. This rearrangement joins TRBV7-2 to TRBJ2-1, with 7 bases that match TRBD2. The specimen was whole blood, collected in connection with sensitization to the hapten diphenylcyclopropenone (DPC). CDR3 in DNA: TGTGCCAGCAGCTTTAGTGGCGGGGGTTCGAATGAGCAGTTCTTC. Residues: CASSFSGGGSNEQFF.